The 17 T cell receptor beta chains below all came from one sample that was sequenced in a study of control samples from healthy donors and cancer patients. Using immunoSEQ multiplex PCR, the repertoire was profiled, and TCRdb retains in-frame clones only, with some absent. The sample includes about 130,000 clones, around 90% of them seen just once. Source material: blood. These receptors were collected from a man between 18 and 35 years old in good health.

This rearrangement joins TRBV6-2 or TRBV6-3 to TRBJ2-5; 12 bases are shared with TRBD2. This CDR3 region has 17 residues. Germline V lookup: CDR1 MNHEY, CDR2 SVGEGT. J lost 4 bases, V lost 2 bases, and 8 bases had no gene match. The CDR3 bases are TGTGCCAGCAGTTACCATAGACTAGCGGGAGATAGAGAGACCCAGTACTTC. Its translation: CASSYHRLAGDRETQYF.

This chain connects TRBV5-1 to TRBJ2-5, with 7 bases matching TRBD1. The CDR3 is 14 amino acids. Trimming cost V 2 bases and J 4 bases; bases outside gene matches: 5. Looked up from germline, CDR1 is SGHRS and CDR2 is YFSETQ. The CDR3 DNA reads TGCGCCAGCAGCTTCACAGGGGACAGAGAGACCCAGTACTTC. Translated, it gives CASSFTGDRETQYF.

CDR3 residues: CASNPGQGYSNQPQHF. CDR3 nucleotide sequence: TGTGCCAGCAACCCGGGACAGGGTTATAGCAATCAGCCCCAGCATTTT. This chain connects TRBV28 to TRBJ1-5; TRBD1 matches at 9 bases. J lost 0 bases, V lost 7 bases, and 7 bases had no gene match. The CDR3 covers 16 residues. Per germline, CDR1 MDHEN and CDR2 SYDVKM. Full variable domain (outside the CDR3, taken from reference TRBV28 and TRBJ1-5): DVKVTQSSRYLVKRTGEKVFLECVQDMDHENMFWYRQDPGLGLRLIYFSYDVKMKEKGDIPEGYSVSREKKERFSLILESASTNQTSMYLCASNPGQGYSNQPQHFGDGTRLSIL.

This clone was found a few times. The gene calls are TRBV19 and TRBJ2-5; D uncertain. CDR1 and CDR2 from the germline V gene are LNHDA and SQIVND (reference sequence). This CDR3 is built from 13 residues. Trimming removed 2 bases at V and 2 bases at J, with 6 bases between. The CDR3 sequence: CASSIRVQETQYF. CDR3 in DNA: TGTGCCAGTAGTATAAGGGTACAAGAGACCCAGTACTTC.

This chain links TRBV24-1 with TRBJ1-2, with a weak D call TRBD1 (6 bases). With 7 bases removed from V and 4 bases from J, the gap between germline ends came to 9 bases. Per the germline V gene, CDR1 is KGHDR and CDR2 is SFDVKD. The CDR3 is 12 residues long. Here the CDR3 reads CATRDRFYGYTF. The CDR3 DNA sequence: TGTGCCACCAGGGACAGATTCTATGGCTACACCTTC.

This chain joins TRBV7-9 and TRBJ1-6; maybe TRBD1 (5 bases). V was trimmed by 4 bases and J by 5 bases, leaving 12 bases between them. Per germline, CDR1 SEHNR and CDR2 FQNEAQ (reference sequence). CDR3 length: 15 amino acids. CDR3 coding DNA: TGTGCCAGCAGCTCCGGGTCAGGGAATAATTCACCCCTCCACTTT. Its protein product is CASSSGSGNNSPLHF.

This clone was picked up a small number of times. This sequence joins TRBV20-1 and TRBJ2-1; no definite D call. V dropped 3 bases and J dropped 7 bases, with 13 bases sitting between them. The CDR3 contains 13 residues. Germline CDR1 reads DFQATT; CDR2 reads SNEGSKA (reference sequence). The CDR3 bases are TGCAGTGCTAGTGACTGGGCCCGGAATGAGCAGTTCTTC. It encodes CSASDWARNEQFF.

This rearrangement joins TRBV18 to TRBJ2-5; D is unresolved. The CDR3 length is 14 residues. Trimming removed 4 bases from V and 2 bases from J, with 11 bases in between. The germline gives CDR1 KGHSH, CDR2 LQKENI. The CDR3 bases are TGTGCCAGCTCACTCCGGGCCTATCAAGAGACCCAGTACTTC. The encoded protein is CASSLRAYQETQYF.

V is TRBV18 and J is TRBJ1-4; maybe TRBD1 (6 bases). Trimming took off 3 bases at V and 0 bases at J, with 20 bases between the two ends. Germline V lookup: CDR1 KGHSH, CDR2 LQKENI. This CDR3 contains 19 residues. The CDR3: CASSPRTTGSHATNEKLFF. DNA of the CDR3: TGTGCCAGCTCACCTAGGACGACAGGTTCTCACGCAACTAATGAAAAACTGTTTTTT.

The chain combines TRBV6-5 with TRBJ1-3, with no clear D. Per germline, CDR1 MNHEY and CDR2 SVGAGI. V shed 7 bases and J shed 4 bases, with 8 bases lying between them. The CDR3 is 12 residues long. The CDR3 here is CASTPPGNTIYF. DNA for the CDR3: TGTGCCAGCACCCCTCCCGGAAACACCATATATTTT.

V usage is TRBV6-6 and J usage is TRBJ2-5; perhaps TRBD1 as D (5 bases). The germline CDR1 and CDR2 sequences are MNHNY and SVGAGI (reference sequence). The CDR3 covers 11 residues. V lost 7 bases and J 5 bases, leaving 8 bases between the germline ends. CDR3 residues: CASIAGETQYF. CDR3 nucleotides: TGTGCCAGCATCGCAGGGGAGACCCAGTACTTC.

In nucleotides, the CDR3 is TGTGCCAGCAGACACCAGACCGGACTAGAACGCGAGCAGTACGTC. Its translation: CASRHQTGLEREQYV. V gene TRBV5-8 combines with J gene TRBJ2-7, with 7 bases that match TRBD2. The germline V gene has CDR1 SGHTS and CDR2 YDEGEE. There are 15 residues in the CDR3. V shed 5 bases and J 6 bases; nucleotides not matched to a gene: 14.

The V call is TRBV20-1, the J call TRBJ2-5; the match to TRBD2 covers 13 bases. Germline loops: CDR1 DFQATT, CDR2 SNEGSKA (reference sequence). This CDR3 region has 14 residues. V was pared by 6 bases and J by 6 bases, with 7 bases of the junction left unmatched. In nucleotides, the CDR3 is TGCAGTGCAAGTACTAGCGGGAGGGTGCAGACCCAGTACTTC. Protein sequence: CSASTSGRVQTQYF.

The chain combines TRBV7-3 with TRBJ2-1; TRBD2 matches at 11 bases. CDR1 and CDR2 from the germline V gene are SGHTA and FQGTGA. The CDR3 length is 15 residues. V gave up 6 bases and J gave up 9 bases; unmatched junction bases: 10. CDR3 nucleotide sequence: TGTGCCAGCAGGGATAGCGGGAGGGCCGTCGGTGAGCAGTTCTTC. It is translated as CASRDSGRAVGEQFF. The variable domain in full, with the rest retrieved from reference TRBV7-3 and TRBJ2-1, is GAGVSQTPSNKVTEKGKYVELRCDPISGHTALYWYRQSLGQGPEFLIYFQGTGAADDSGLPNDRFFAVRPEGSVSTLKIQRTERGDSAVYLCASRDSGRAVGEQFFGPGTRLTVL.

The chain links TRBV11-1 to TRBJ2-6, with 7 bases aligning to TRBD1. J was trimmed by 13 bases and V by 5 bases; bases with no gene match: 11. The length of the CDR3 is 14 residues. The V gene's germline CDR1 is SGHAT and CDR2 FQDESV (reference sequence). The CDR3, as DNA: TGTGCCAGCAGCCACACTGACAGGGAATCTGTCCTGACTTTC. Its protein product is CASSHTDRESVLTF.

The chain joins TRBV10-1 to TRBJ2-7, with 10 nucleotides matching TRBD1. Germline V gene lookup returns CDR1 WNHNN and CDR2 SYGVQD (reference sequence). This CDR3 has 16 residues. V lost 10 bases, J lost 0 bases, and 12 bases stayed unmatched. The CDR3 DNA follows: TGCGCCATCCGAACTTTTGGGACAGGGGTCTCCTACGAGCAGTACGTC. As protein: CAIRTFGTGVSYEQYV.

J is TRBJ2-1 and V is TRBV14, with D unresolved. Germline values: CDR1 SGHDN, CDR2 FVKESK. V lost 1 base and J 6 bases, leaving 10 bases between the germline ends. This CDR3 spans 14 amino acids. CDR3 coding DNA: TGTGCCAGCAGCCAAGTTTCGGTCTTCAATGAGCAGTTCTTC. It specifies CASSQVSVFNEQFF. Full variable domain (rest looked up from reference TRBV14 and TRBJ2-1): EAGVTQFPSHSVIEKGQTVTLRCDPISGHDNLYWYRRVMGKEIKFLLHFVKESKQDESGMPNNRFLAERTGGTYSTLKVQPAELEDSGVYFCASSQVSVFNEQFFGPGTRLTVL.